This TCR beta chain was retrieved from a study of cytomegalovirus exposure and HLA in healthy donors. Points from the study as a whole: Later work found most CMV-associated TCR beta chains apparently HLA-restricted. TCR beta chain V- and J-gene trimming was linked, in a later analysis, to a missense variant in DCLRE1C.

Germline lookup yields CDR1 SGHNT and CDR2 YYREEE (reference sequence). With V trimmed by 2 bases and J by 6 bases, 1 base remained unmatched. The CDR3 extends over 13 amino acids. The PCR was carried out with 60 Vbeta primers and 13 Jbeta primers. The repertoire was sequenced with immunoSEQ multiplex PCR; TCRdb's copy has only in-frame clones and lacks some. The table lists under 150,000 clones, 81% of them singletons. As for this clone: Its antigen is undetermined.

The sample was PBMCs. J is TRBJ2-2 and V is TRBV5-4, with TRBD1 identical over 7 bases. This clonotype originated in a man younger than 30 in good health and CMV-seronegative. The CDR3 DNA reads TGTGCCAGCAGCTTACAGGGGCCCGGGGAGCTGTTTTTT. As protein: CASSLQGPGELFF.